The entry below gives a single TCR beta chain sequence along with its context. Its target is unknown. The CDR3 consists of 12 residues. Trimming took 7 bases from V and 6 from J; bases not matched to a gene: 4. The germline CDR1 and CDR2 sequences are SQVTM and ANQGSEA. These data come from a study of cytomegalovirus exposure and HLA in healthy donors. The method was immunoSEQ multiplex PCR; TCRdb's version includes in-frame clones alone and lacks a portion of them. The data hold under 250,000 clones, with roughly 87% observed a single time. Points from the study as a whole: The tendency of first-cohort TCR clusters to co-occur in the 100 to 150 validation repertoires emerged from a later analysis. Many donors carried some public TCRs, although rarity characterized most TCR sequences. A list of 150 or so TCR beta chains associated with cytomegalovirus was given.

The V call is TRBV29-1, the J call TRBJ2-3; TRBD1 aligns across 10 bases. The receptor was derived from a woman under 30 in good health and CMV-seropositive. Input material: PBMCs. CDR3 in DNA: TGCAGCGCCGGGACAGGGGCTGATACGCAGTATTTT. It yields the protein CSAGTGADTQYF.